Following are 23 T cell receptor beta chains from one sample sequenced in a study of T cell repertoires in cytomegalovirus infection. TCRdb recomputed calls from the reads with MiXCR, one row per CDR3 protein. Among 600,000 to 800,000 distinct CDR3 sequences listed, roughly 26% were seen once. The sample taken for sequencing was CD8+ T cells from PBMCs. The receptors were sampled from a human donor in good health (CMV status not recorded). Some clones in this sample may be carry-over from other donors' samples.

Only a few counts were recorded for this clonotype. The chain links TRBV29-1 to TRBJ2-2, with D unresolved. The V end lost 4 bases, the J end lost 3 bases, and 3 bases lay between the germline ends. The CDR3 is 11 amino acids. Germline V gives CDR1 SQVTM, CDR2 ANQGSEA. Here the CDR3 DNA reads TGCAGCGTTGGAGACACCGGGGAGCTGTTTTTT. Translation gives CSVGDTGELFF.

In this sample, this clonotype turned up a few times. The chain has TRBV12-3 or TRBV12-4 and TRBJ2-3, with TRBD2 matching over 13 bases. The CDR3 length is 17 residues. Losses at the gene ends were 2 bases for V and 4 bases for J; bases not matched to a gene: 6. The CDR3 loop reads CASSLRGLAGIADTQYF. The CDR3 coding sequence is TGTGCCAGCAGTTTAAGGGGACTAGCGGGGATAGCAGATACGCAGTATTTT.

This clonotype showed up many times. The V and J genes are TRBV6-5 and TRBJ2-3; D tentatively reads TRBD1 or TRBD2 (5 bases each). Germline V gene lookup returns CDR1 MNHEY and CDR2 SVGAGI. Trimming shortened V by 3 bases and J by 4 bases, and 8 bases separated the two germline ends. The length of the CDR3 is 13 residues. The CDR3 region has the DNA TGTGCCAGCAGTTATTTGGGGGCAGATACGCAGTATTTT. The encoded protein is CASSYLGADTQYF.

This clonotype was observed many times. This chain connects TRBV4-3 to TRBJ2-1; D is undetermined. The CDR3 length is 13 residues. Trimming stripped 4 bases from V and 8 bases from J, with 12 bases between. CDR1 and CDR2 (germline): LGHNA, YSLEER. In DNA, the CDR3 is TGCGCCAGCAGCCGAGAAGACCAGCATGAGCAGTTCTTC. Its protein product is CASSREDQHEQFF.

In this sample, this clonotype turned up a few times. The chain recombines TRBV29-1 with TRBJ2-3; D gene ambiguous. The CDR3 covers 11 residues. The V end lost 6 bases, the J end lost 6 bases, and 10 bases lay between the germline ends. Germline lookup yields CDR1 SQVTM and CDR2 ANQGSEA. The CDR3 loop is CSVFRKDTQYF. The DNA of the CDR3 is TGCAGCGTCTTTAGAAAGGATACGCAGTATTTT.

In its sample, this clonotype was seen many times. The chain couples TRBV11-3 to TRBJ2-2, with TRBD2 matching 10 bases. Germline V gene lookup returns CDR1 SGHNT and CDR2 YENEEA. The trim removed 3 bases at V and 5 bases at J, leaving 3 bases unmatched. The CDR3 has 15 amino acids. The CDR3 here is CASSFTSGATGELFF. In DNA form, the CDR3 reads TGTGCCAGCAGCTTCACTAGCGGGGCAACCGGGGAGCTGTTTTTT.

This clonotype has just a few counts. For the CDR3, the DNA is TGTGCCAGCAGGGGGGGGTACTTCGATGAGCAGTTCTTC. Amino acid sequence: CASRGGYFDEQFF. The V and J genes are TRBV7-9 and TRBJ2-1; 7 bases line up with TRBD2. Germline CDR1 SEHNR, CDR2 FQNEAQ (reference sequence). This CDR3 has 13 residues. Trimming removed 6 bases from V and 8 bases from J; junction bases left unmatched: 7.

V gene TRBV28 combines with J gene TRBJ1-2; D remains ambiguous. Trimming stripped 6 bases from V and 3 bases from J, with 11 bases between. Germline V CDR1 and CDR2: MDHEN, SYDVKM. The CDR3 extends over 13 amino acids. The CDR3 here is CASSKDPYYGYTF. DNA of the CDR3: TGTGCCAGCAGCAAAGACCCATACTATGGCTACACCTTC.

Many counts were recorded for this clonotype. In DNA, the CDR3 is TGTGCCAGCAGCTTGACAGGGGCCTACAATCAGCCCCAGCATTTT. Translating gives CASSLTGAYNQPQHF. The chain is built from TRBV7-2 and TRBJ1-5; 8 bases align to TRBD1. Germline V gives CDR1 SGHTA, CDR2 FQGNSA. J gave up 3 bases and V 3 bases, and 4 bases lay outside the gene matches. The CDR3 is 15 residues long.

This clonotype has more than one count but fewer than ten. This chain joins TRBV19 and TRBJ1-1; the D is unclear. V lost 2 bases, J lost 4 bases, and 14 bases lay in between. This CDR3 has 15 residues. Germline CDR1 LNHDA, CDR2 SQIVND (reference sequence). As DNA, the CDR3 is TGTGCCAGTAGTATAACCGACTCCGGCGGCACTGAAGCTTTCTTT. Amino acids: CASSITDSGGTEAFF.

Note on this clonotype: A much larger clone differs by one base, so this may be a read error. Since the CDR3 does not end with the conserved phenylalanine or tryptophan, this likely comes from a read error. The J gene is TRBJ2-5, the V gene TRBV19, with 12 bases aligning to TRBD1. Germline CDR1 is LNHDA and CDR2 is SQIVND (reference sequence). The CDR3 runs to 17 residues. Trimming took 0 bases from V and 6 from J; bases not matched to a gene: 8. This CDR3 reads CASSIDTWDRGLKTQYS. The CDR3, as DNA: TGTGCCAGTAGTATAGATACTTGGGACAGGGGGCTGAAGACCCAGTACTCC.

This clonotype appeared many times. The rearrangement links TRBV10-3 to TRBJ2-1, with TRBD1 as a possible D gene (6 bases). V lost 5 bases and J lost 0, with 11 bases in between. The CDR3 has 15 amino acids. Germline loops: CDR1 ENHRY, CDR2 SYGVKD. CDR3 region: CAISPTGSSYNEQFF. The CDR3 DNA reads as TGTGCCATCAGTCCTACAGGGAGCTCCTACAATGAGCAGTTCTTC.

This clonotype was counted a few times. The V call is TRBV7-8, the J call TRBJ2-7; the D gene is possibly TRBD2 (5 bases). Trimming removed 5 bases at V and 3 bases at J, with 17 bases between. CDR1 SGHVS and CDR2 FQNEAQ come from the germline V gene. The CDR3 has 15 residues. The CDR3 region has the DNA TGTGCCAGCAGCGGAGGAAAAGGGTGGTTCTACGAGCAGTACGTC. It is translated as CASSGGKGWFYEQYV.

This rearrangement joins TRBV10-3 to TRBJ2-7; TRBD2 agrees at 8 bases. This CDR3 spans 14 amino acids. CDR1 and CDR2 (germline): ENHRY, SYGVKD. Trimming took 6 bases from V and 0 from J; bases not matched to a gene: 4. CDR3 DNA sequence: TGTGCCATCAGGATTAGCGGGGACTCCTACGAGCAGTACGTC. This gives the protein CAIRISGDSYEQYV.

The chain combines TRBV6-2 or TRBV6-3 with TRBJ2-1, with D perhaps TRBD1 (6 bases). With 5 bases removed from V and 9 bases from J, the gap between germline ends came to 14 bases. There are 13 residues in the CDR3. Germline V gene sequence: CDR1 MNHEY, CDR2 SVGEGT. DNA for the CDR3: TGTGCCAGCAGTCTTTCAGGGGATCTTGAGCAGTTCTTC. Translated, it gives CASSLSGDLEQFF.

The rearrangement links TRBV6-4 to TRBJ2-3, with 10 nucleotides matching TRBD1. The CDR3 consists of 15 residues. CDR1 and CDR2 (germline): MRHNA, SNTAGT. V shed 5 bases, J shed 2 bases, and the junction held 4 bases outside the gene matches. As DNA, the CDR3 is TGTGCCAGCAGTAGGGACAGGGGCAACACAGATACGCAGTATTTT. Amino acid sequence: CASSRDRGNTDTQYF.

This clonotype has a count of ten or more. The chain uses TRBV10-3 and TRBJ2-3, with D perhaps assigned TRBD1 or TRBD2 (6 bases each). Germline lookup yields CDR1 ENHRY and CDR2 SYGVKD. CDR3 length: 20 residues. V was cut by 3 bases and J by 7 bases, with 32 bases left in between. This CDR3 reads CAISDFHLGADRWTTHTQYF. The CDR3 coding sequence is TGTGCCATCAGTGATTTCCACTTAGGGGCGGACAGATGGACTACCCATACGCAGTATTTT.

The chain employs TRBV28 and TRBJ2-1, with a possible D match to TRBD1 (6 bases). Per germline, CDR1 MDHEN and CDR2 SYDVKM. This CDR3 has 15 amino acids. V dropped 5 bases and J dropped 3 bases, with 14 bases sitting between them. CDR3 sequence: CASSPWDKNYNEQFF. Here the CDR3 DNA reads TGTGCCAGCAGTCCGTGGGACAAGAACTACAATGAGCAGTTCTTC.

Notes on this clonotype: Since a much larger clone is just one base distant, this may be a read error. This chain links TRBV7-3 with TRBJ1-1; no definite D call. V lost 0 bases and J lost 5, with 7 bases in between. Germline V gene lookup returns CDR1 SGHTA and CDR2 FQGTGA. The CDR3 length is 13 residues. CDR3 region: CASSLTEKTEAFF. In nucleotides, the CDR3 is TGTGCCAGCAGCTTAACGGAGAAGACTGAAGCTTTCTTT.

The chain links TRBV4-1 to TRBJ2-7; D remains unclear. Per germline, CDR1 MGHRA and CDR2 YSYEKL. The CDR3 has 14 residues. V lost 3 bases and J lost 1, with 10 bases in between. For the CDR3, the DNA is TGCGCCAGCAGCCAGACATCCATATCCTACGAGCAGTACGTC. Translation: CASSQTSISYEQYV.

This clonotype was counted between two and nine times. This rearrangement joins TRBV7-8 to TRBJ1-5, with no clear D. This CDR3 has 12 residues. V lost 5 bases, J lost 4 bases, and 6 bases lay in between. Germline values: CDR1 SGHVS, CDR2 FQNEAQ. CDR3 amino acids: CASSPHNQPQHF. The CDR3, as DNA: TGTGCCAGCAGCCCGCATAATCAGCCCCAGCATTTT.

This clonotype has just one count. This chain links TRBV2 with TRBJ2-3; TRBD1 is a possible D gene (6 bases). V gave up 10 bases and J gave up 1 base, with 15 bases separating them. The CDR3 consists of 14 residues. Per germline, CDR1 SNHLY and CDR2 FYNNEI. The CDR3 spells CANMTGPRTDTQYF. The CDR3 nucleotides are TGTGCCAACATGACAGGACCGCGCACAGATACGCAGTATTTT. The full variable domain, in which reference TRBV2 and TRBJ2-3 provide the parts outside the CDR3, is EPEVTQTPSHQVTQMGQEVILRCVPISNHLYFYWYRQILGQKVEFLVSFYNNEISEKSEIFDDQFSVERPDGSNFTLKIRSTKLEDSAMYFCANMTGPRTDTQYFGPGTRLTVL.

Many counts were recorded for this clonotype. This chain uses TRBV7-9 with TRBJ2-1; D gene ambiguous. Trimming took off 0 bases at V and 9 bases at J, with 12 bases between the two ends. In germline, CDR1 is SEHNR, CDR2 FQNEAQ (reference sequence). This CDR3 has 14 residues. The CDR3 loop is CASSLAHISLEQFF. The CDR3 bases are TGTGCCAGCAGCTTAGCGCACATTAGTCTTGAGCAGTTCTTC.